This T cell receptor beta chain derives from a study of identical twins. TCRdb re-called the 5' RACE reads through MiXCR, storing one row per CDR3 protein. The sample records 640,000 or so distinct CDR3 sequences, around 6% being singletons. V lost 2 bases and J 6 bases, leaving 16 bases between the germline ends. This CDR3 spans 14 amino acids. The V gene's germline CDR1 is DFQATT and CDR2 SNEGSKA (reference sequence). The chain links TRBV20-1 to TRBJ1-1, with D unresolved. The origin of this receptor is a man aged 18 to 29 in good health. The sequenced material came from naive T cells sorted from blood. The CDR3 loop is CSARTPGLKAEAFF. As DNA, the CDR3 is TGCAGTGCTAGAACTCCGGGCCTTAAGGCTGAAGCTTTCTTT.